This T cell receptor beta chain appears in the sequencing data of a study of shared clonotypes between healthy human individuals. The assay was immunoSEQ multiplex PCR, and TCRdb's table has in-frame clones only and misses some. The data show approximately 1.4 million clones, roughly 98% seen once. Trimming took 6 bases from V and 4 from J; bases not matched to a gene: 8. This CDR3 comprises 14 residues. CDR1 is MDHEN, CDR2 SYDVKM, per germline. This TCR was sampled from a young man in good health. This chain connects TRBV28 to TRBJ2-5; 7 bases align to TRBD1. Sample: naive CD4+ T cells sorted from blood. The subset is: CD45RA+ positively selected. CDR3 loop: CASSITGVGETQYF. The CDR3 nucleotides read TGTGCCAGCAGCATCACAGGGGTAGGAGAGACCCAGTACTTC.